This T cell receptor (beta chain) was captured by sequencing in a study of blood T cell repertoires in COVID-19. In the study overall: PBMCs, B-cell-depleted T cells, or T cells were the source of the cDNA or gDNA that made up the material.

Assay used: immunoSEQ multiplex PCR; TCRdb lists only in-frame clones, some missing. The data hold 61,000 or so clones, with more than 60% observed a single time. Sequenced material: peripheral blood. This clonotype originated in a woman aged 65 to 85 with acute or convalescent COVID-19.

CDR3 in amino acids: CASSLGQGGEKLFF. CDR3 bases: TGTGCCAGCAGCTTAGGACAGGGAGGAGAAAAACTGTTTTTT. The genes are TRBV9 and TRBJ1-4; 8 bases are a match to TRBD1. The V segment lost 4 bases and the J segment 8 bases; nucleotides outside the gene matches: 7. The CDR3 has 14 amino acids. Looked up from germline, CDR1 is SGDLS and CDR2 is YYNGEE.